This T cell receptor beta chain was recovered during a study of T cells after yellow fever vaccination. V was cut by 2 bases and J by 4 bases, with 17 bases left in between. Germline lookup yields CDR1 LGHNA and CDR2 YSLEER. The CDR3 contains 16 residues. TCRdb re-called the 5' RACE reads with MiXCR, one entry per CDR3 protein. The data contain some 350,000 distinct CDR3 sequences, 4.1% of them singletons. V gene TRBV4-3 combines with J gene TRBJ2-5; D unresolved. The material sequenced was PBMCs, taken 5 days after the yellow fever booster vaccination. This clonotype was obtained from a man younger than 30 who received the YFV17D yellow fever vaccine. CDR3 loop: CASSQSWQQVPETQYF. DNA for the CDR3: TGCGCCAGCAGCCAAAGCTGGCAGCAAGTCCCAGAGACCCAGTACTTC.